The following is a T cell receptor (beta chain) sequence with its context. There is no known antigen for this receptor. There are no base qualities to consult, and no much larger clone falls within one base. The entry originates in a study of OX40 agonist ivuxolimab in advanced cancers. Notes on the research overall: The costimulatory receptor OX40 (CD134) was targeted by ivuxolimab, a fully human IgG2 agonistic monoclonal antibody. Intravenous ivuxolimab was administered to patients every 2 weeks at six dose levels: 0.01, 0.1, 0.3, 1.5, 3 and 10 mg/kg. Of the 50 to 55 dose-escalation patients, hepatocellular carcinoma was present in 19, melanoma in approximately 15, renal cell carcinoma in 9 and head and neck cancer in 9. In the dose-escalation cohort, around four fifths of patients were male, and the mean age was around 60 years with a range of about 20 to 90. Patients were allowed to have had prior anti-PD-1, anti-PD-L1 or anti-CTLA-4 therapy, and more than 30% of the dose-escalation patients had previously received checkpoint inhibitors. Partial responses occurred in three dose-escalation patients: two with cutaneous melanoma and one with hepatocellular carcinoma. Peripheral TCRbeta sequencing aimed to test whether ivuxolimab altered TCR sequence diversity and caused clonal T-cell expansion. The monotherapy dose-escalation portion (N = 52 patients) of the phase I ivuxolimab trial is reported in the paper. General study outcomes and caveats: Low levels of normalized T-cell clonal expansion were also seen in some nonresponding patients. After ivuxolimab, expanded clones were on average more numerous among CD8+ T cells than among CD4+ T cells. Clonal expansion of both CD4+ and CD8+ blood T cells was observed from baseline to week 6 at doses 0.1 to 3.0 mg/kg. The antigen specificity of the clonally expanded peripheral T cells was not determined. Partial responders in the 0.1-3.0 mg/kg groups had among the lowest normalized peripheral clonal expansion, especially among CD8+ T cells.

V ends up 8 bases short and J 7 bases short, with an unmatched junction base count of 2. The cysteine opens and the phenylalanine closes a CDR3 of 12 amino acids. Left in the record is the CDR3 DNA by itself, 36 bases read in frame from the first base. CDR1 and CDR2, looked up from the germline V gene, are MDHEN and SYDVKM. The trial excluded patients who had a history of autoimmune disease or who were on systemic immunosuppression. In every dose cohort, peripheral blood was drawn for TCR sequencing at baseline, cycle 4 day 1, and cycle 7 day 1. The samples were taken from a phase I, first-in-human, multicenter, open-label dose-escalation trial of ivuxolimab. Adults with locally advanced or metastatic melanoma, renal cell, hepatocellular, or head and neck squamous cell carcinoma were enrolled in the trial. CD4+ and CD8+ T cells were sorted separately from peripheral blood before TCR sequencing. To sequence the TCRbeta CDR3 region, genomic DNA was isolated from the sorted cells. The immunoSEQ Assay was used to sequence the TCRbeta CDR3 regions. TCRdb retrieved this table from immuneACCESS and kept in-frame rearrangements only. Not all clones are present; in checked studies, unresolved V genes account for under half, and no reason is known for the remainder. The sample yields fewer than 70,000 clones; approximately 90% were counted once. 16% of the sample rests with the top ten.

The receptor was derived from an adult with an advanced solid tumor such as melanoma, head and neck, liver or kidney cancer. Material: CD4+ or CD8+ T cells sorted from blood, obtained in a trial of the OX40 agonist ivuxolimab. This receptor chain uses TRBV28 and TRBJ1-6, and 7 junction bases match TRBD1. In nucleotides, the sequence is TGTGCCAGCCGGGACAGCAATTCACCCCTCCACTTT. It codes for CASRDSNSPLHF.